Included here is one TCR beta chain sequence, with context. These data are taken from a study of blood T cell repertoires in COVID-19. Study-wide background: Donors in the United States, Italy and Spain gave samples during acute or convalescent COVID-19. PBMCs, B-cell-depleted T cells, or T cells provided the cDNA or gDNA that made up the material.

As handled by the study authors: Using reference gene primer amplification, nucleated cell counts were estimated. Sequencing used immunoSEQ multiplex PCR; TCRdb keeps in-frame clones, though not all of them. D and trimming were read from the DNA, whereas the V and J calls and clone size are those reported in that table. The data hold more than 300,000 clones, with roughly nine tenths observed a single time. The germline V gene encodes CDR1 MRHNA and CDR2 SNTAGT. J gave up 0 bases and V 2 bases, and 3 bases lay outside the gene matches. The CDR3 is 16 amino acids. Resolution of symptoms, clearance, or two negative PCRs was present in recovered Cohort 3 donors.

The specimen sequenced was PBMCs or T cells enriched from blood (not recorded which). The sequence was collected from a woman between 25 and 40 years old who had recovered from COVID-19. The V gene is TRBV6-4, the J gene TRBJ1-1; 10 bases are shared with TRBD1. This CDR3 is CASSDGDRGLNTEAFF. CDR3 coding DNA: TGTGCCAGCAGTGACGGGGACAGGGGCTTGAACACTGAAGCTTTCTTT.